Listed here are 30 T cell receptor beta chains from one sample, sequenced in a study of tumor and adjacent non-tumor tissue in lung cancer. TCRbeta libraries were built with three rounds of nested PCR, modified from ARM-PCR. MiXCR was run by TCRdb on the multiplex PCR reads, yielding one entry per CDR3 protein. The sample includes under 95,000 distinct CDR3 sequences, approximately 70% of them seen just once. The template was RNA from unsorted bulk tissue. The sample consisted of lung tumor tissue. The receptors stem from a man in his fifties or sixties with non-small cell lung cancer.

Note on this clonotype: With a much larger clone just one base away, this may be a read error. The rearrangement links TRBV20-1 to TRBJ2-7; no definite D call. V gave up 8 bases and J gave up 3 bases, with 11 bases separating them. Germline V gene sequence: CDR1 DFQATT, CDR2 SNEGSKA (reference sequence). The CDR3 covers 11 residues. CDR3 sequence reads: CSSPDIYEQYF. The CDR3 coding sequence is TGCAGTTCTCCCGACATCTACGAGCAGTACTTC.

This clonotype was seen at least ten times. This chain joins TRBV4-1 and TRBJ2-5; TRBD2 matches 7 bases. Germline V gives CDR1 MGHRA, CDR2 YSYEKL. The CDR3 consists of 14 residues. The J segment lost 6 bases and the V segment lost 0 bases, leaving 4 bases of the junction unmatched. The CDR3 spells CASSQDLAEKTQYF. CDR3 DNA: TGCGCCAGCAGCCAAGATCTAGCGGAGAAGACCCAGTACTTC.

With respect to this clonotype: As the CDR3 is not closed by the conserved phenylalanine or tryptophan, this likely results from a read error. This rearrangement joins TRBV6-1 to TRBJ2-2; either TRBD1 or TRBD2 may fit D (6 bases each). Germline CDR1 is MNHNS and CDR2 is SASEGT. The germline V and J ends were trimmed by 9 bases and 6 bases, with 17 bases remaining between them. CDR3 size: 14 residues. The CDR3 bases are TGTGCCAGTAGTCAGAATCGGGGGCCCGGGGAGCTGTTTCTT. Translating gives CASSQNRGPGELFL.

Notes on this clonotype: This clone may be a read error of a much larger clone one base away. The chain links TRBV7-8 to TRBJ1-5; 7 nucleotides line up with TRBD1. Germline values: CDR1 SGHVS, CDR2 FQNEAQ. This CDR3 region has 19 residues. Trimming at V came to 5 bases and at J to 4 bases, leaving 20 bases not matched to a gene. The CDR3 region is CASSLDPSSSDRTNQPQHF. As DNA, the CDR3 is TGTGCCAGCAGCCTCGACCCTTCCTCCTCGGACAGGACTAATCAGCCCCAGCATTTT. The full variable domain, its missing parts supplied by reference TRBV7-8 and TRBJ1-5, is GAGVSQSPRYKVAKRGQDVALRCDPISGHVSLFWYQQALGQGPEFLTYFQNEAQLDKSGLPSDRFFAERPEGSVSTLKIQRTQQEDSAVYLCASSLDPSSSDRTNQPQHFGDGTRLSIL.

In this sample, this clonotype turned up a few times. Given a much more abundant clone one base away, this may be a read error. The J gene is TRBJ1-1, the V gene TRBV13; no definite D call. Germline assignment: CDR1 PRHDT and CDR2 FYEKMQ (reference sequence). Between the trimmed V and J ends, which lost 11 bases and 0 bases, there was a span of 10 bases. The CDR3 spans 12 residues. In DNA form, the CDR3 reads TGTGCCGCTTCCACGGTGAACACTGAAGCTTTCTTT. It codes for CAASTVNTEAFF.

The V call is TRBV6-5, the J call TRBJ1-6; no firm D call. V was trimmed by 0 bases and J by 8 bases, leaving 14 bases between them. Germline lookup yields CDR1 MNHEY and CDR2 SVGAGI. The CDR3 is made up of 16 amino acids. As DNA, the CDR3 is TGTGCCAGCAGTTACTCGAGACGTACACCCCATTCACCCCTCCACTTT. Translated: CASSYSRRTPHSPLHF.

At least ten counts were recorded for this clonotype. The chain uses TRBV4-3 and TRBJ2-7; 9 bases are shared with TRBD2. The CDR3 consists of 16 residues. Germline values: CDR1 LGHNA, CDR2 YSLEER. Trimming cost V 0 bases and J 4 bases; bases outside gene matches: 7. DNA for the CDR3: TGCGCCAGCAGCCAAGACTTCCTAGCGGGAAAGTACGAGCAGTACTTC. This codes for CASSQDFLAGKYEQYF.

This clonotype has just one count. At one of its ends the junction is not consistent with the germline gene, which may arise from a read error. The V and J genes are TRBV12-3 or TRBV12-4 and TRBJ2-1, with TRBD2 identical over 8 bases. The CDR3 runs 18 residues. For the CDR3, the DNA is TGTGCCAGCAGTTTACCTAGACTAGCGACCAGCTCCTACAACGAGCAGTTCTTC. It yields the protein CASSLPRLATSSYNEQFF.

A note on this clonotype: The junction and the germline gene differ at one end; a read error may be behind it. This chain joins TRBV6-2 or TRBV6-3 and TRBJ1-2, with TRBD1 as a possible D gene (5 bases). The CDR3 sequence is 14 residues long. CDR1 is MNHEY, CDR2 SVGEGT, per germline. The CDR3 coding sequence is TGTCCCAGCAGTCCCCCGATAGGGGCATATGGCTACACCTTC. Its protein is CPSSPPIGAYGYTF.

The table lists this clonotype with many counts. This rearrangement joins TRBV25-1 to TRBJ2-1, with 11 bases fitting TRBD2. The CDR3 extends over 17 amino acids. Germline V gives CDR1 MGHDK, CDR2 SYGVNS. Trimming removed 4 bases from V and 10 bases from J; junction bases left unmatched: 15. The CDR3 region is CASSVSRLAGTEGEQFF. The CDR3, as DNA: TGTGCCAGCAGTGTGTCTAGACTAGCGGGGACCGAAGGGGAGCAGTTCTTC.

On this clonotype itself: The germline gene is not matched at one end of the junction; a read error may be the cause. The DNA of the CDR3 is TGCAGCGTTGATATAGGGCCCGGGGCCAATGTCCTGACTTTC. It codes for CSVDIGPGANVLTF. This chain connects TRBV29-1 to TRBJ2-6; D is possibly TRBD1 or TRBD2 (5 bases each). Germline CDR1 SQVTM, CDR2 ANQGSEA. The CDR3 extends over 14 amino acids.

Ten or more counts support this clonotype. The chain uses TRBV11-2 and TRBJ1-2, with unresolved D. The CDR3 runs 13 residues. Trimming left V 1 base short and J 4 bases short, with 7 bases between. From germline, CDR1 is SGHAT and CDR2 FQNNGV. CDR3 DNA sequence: TGTGCCAGCAGCTTAGTAACAGCCTATGGCTACACCTTC. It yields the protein CASSLVTAYGYTF.

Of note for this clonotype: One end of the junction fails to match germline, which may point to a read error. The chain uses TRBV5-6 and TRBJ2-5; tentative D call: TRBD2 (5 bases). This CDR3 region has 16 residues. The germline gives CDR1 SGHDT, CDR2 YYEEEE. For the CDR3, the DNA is TGTGCCAGCAGCTTGGCCGGAGGTTTAGGGCAAGAGACCCGGTACTTC. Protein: CASSLAGGLGQETRYF.

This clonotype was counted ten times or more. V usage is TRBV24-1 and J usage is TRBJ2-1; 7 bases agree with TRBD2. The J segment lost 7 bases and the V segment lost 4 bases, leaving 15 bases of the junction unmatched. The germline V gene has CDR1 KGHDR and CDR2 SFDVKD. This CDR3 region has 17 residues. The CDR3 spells CATSDSSTGGPSNEQFF. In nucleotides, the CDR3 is TGTGCCACCAGTGACTCTTCCACGGGAGGCCCGAGTAATGAGCAGTTCTTC.

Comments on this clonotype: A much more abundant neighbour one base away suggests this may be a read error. The CDR3 here is CSARRGQGYHQPQHF. DNA for the CDR3: TGCAGTGCTAGACGCGGACAGGGATACCATCAGCCCCAGCATTTT. The chain couples TRBV20-1 to TRBJ1-5; 8 nucleotides line up with TRBD1. The germline V gene encodes CDR1 DFQATT and CDR2 SNEGSKA (reference sequence). Trimming cost V 2 bases and J 5 bases; bases outside gene matches: 8. CDR3 length: 15 residues.

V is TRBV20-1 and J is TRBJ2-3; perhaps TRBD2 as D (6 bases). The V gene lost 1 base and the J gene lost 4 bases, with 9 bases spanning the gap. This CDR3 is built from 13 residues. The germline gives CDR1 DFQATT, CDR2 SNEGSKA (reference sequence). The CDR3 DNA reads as TGCAGTGCTAGAGCGGGAGTCCCAGATACGCAGTATTTT. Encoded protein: CSARAGVPDTQYF.

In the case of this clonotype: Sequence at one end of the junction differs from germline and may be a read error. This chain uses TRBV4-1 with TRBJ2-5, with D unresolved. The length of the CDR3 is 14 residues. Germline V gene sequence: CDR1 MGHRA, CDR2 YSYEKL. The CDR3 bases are TGCGCCAGCAGCCAGGCGTCAGACCAAGAGACCCAGTGTTTC. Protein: CASSQASDQETQCF.

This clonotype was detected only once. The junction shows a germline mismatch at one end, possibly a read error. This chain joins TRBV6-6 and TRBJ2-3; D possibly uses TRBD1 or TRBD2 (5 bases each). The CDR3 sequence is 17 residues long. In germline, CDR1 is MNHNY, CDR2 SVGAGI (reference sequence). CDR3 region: CASSYGDDSFYTDTQYF. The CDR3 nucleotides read TGTGCCAGTAGTTACGGGGACGACAGTTTCTACACAGATACGCAGTACTTT.

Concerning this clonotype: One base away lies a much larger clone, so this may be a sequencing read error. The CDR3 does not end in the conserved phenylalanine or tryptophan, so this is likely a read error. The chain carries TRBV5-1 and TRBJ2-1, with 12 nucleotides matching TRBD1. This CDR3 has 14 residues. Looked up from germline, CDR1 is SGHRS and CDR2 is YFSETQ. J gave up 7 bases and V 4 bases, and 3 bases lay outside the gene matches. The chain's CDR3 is CASSQGQGANEQFS. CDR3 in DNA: TGCGCCAGCAGCCAGGGACAGGGGGCGAATGAGCAGTTCTCC.

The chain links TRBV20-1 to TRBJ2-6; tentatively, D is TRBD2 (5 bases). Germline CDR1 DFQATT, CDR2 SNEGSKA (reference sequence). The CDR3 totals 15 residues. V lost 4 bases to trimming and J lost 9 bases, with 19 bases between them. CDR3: CSAIGVASGINVLTF. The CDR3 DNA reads TGCAGTGCTATCGGGGTTGCATCTGGGATCAACGTCCTGACTTTC.

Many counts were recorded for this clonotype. CDR3 residues: CASSPTGSYNEQFF. The CDR3 DNA follows: TGTGCCAGCAGCCCGACAGGGTCGTACAATGAGCAGTTCTTC. The V call is TRBV6-5, the J call TRBJ2-1; 7 nucleotides agree with TRBD1. Germline V gives CDR1 MNHEY, CDR2 SVGAGI. The CDR3 covers 14 residues. The V segment lost 6 bases and the J segment 4 bases; nucleotides outside the gene matches: 6.

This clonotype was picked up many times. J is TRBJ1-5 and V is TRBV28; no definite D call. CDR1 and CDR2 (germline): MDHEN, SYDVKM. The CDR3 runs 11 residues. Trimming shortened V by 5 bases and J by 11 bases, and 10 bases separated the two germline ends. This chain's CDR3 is CASSLQRSQHF. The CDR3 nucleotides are TGTGCCAGCAGTCTACAGAGGTCCCAGCATTTT.

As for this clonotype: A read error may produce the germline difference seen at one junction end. CDR3 residues: CAGTFSGRSHNGQFF. In DNA form, the CDR3 reads TGTGCCGGCACCTTTAGTGGGAGGTCCCACAATGGGCAGTTCTTC. This chain links TRBV11-2 with TRBJ2-1, with D possibly TRBD2 on 6 matching bases. CDR1 is SGHAT, CDR2 FQNNGV, per germline. CDR3 length equals 15 residues.

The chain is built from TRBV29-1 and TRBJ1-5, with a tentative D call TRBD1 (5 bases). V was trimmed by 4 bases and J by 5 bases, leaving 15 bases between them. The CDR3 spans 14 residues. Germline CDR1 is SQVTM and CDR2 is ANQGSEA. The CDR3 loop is CSVVGAGMDQPQHF. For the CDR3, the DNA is TGCAGCGTTGTCGGGGCAGGGATGGATCAGCCCCAGCATTTT.

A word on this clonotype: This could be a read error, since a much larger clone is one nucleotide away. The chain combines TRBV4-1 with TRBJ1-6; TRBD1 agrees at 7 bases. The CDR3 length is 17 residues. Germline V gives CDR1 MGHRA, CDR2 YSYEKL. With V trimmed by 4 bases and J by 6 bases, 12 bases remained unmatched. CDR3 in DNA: TGCGCCAGCAGCCGCCCGGAGGGGGCAGAGGGTAATTCACCCCTCCACTTT. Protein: CASSRPEGAEGNSPLHF.

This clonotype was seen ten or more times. DNA of the CDR3: TGTGCCAGCAGTTGGACAGGGTCTGTAGATCAGCCCCAGCATTTT. Residues: CASSWTGSVDQPQHF. The chain is built from TRBV6-1 and TRBJ1-5; 8 nucleotides match TRBD1. The germline gives CDR1 MNHNS, CDR2 SASEGT. The CDR3 has 15 residues. V dropped 5 bases and J dropped 5; count of bases not matched to a gene: 8.

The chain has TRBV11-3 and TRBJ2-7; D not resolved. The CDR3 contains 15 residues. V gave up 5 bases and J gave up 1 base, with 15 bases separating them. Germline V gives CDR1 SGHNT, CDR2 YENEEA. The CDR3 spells CASSIAEQWSYEQYF. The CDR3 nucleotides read TGTGCCAGCAGCATCGCGGAACAGTGGTCCTACGAGCAGTACTTC.

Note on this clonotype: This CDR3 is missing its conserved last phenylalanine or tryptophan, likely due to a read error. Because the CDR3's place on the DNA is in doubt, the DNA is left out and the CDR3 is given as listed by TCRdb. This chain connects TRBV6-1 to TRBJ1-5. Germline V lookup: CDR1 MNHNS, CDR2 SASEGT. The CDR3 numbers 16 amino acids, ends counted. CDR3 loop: CASDDRYLGGNQPHHY.

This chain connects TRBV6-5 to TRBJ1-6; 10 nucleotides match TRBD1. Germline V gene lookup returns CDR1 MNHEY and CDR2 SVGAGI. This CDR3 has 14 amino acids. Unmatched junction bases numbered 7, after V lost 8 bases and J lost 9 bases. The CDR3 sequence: CASGRDRGGSPLHF. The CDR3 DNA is TGTGCCAGCGGTCGGGACAGGGGAGGTTCACCCCTCCACTTT.

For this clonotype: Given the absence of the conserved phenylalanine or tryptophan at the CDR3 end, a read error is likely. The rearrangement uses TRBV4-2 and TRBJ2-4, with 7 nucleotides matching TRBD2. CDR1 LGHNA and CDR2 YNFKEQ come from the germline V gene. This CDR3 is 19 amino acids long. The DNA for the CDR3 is TGTGACAGAAGCCAAGCGCAGGCTAGCGGATCGTTAGCCAAAAACATTCAGTACCTC. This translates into CDRSQAQASGSLAKNIQYL.